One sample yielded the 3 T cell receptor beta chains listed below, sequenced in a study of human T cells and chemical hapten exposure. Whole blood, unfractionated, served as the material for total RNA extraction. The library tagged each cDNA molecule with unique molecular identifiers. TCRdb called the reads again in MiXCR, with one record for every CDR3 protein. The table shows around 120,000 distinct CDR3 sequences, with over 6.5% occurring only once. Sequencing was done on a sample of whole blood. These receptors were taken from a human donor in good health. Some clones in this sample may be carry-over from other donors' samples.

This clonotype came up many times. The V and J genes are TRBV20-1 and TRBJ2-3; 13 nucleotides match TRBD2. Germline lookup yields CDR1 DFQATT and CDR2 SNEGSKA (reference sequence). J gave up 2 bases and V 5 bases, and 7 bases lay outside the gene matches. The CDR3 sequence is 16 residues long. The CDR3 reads CSASEGLAGPTDTQYF. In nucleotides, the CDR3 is TGCAGTGCTTCGGAGGGACTAGCGGGGCCCACAGATACGCAGTATTTT.

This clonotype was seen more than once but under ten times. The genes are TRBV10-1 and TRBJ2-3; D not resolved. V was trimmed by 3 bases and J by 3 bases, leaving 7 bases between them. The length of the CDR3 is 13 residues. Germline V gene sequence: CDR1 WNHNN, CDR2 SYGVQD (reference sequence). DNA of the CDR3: TGCGCCAGCAGTGATACGGCGACAGATACGCAGTATTTT. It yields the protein CASSDTATDTQYF.

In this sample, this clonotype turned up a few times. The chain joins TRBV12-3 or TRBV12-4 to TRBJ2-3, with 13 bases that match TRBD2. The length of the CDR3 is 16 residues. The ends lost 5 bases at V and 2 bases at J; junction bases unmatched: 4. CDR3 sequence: CASSMTSGGFTDTQYF. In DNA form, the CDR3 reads TGTGCCAGCAGTATGACTAGCGGGGGGTTCACAGATACGCAGTATTTT.